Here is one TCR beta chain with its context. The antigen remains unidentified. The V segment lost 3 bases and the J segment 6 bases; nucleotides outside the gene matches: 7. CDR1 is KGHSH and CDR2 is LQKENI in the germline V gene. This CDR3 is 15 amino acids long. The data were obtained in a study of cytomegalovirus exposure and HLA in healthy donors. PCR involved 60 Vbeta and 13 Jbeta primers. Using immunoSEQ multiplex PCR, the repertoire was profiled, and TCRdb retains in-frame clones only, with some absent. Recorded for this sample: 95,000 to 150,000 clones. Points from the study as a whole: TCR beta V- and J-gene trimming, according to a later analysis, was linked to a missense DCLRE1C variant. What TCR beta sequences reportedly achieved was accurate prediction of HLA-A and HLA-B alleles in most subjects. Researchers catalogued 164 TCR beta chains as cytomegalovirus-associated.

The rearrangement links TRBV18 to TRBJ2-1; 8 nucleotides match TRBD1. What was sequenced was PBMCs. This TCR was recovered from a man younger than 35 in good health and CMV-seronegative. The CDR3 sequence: CASSPYKDRANEQFF. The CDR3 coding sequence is TGTGCCAGCTCACCTTACAAGGACAGGGCCAATGAGCAGTTCTTC.